This T cell receptor beta chain was retrieved from a study of cytomegalovirus exposure and HLA in healthy donors. Study context: Both the roughly 120 validation repertoires and the roughly 700 first-cohort repertoires used the same platform, as reported by a later analysis.

Repertoires were generated with immunoSEQ multiplex PCR, while TCRdb's copy carries only in-frame clones and drops some. This sample carries 110,000 or so clones, around 88% of them seen once, and the ten largest clones take about 5.3%. The donors were members of the validation cohort, which comprised roughly 130 subjects and was separate from the first cohort of fewer than 700 subjects. V was pared by 4 bases and J by 2 bases, with 13 bases between. Germline V gene sequence: CDR1 SGDLS, CDR2 YYNGEE. The CDR3 consists of 15 residues. With respect to this clone: As yet, its antigen is unknown.

Overall study results and limits: Cytomegalovirus status, reportedly, was diagnosed with high specificity and sensitivity by the classifier. Within the approximately 110 validation repertoires, first-cohort TCR clusters tended to co-occur, according to a later analysis.

Sequencing was done on a sample of PBMCs. The source is a man in his late teens or twenties in good health and CMV-seronegative. The V and J genes are TRBV9 and TRBJ1-5; no definite D call. CDR3 sequence: CASSPSSFGNQPQHF. As DNA, the CDR3 is TGTGCCAGCAGCCCGTCGTCCTTTGGCAATCAGCCCCAGCATTTT.